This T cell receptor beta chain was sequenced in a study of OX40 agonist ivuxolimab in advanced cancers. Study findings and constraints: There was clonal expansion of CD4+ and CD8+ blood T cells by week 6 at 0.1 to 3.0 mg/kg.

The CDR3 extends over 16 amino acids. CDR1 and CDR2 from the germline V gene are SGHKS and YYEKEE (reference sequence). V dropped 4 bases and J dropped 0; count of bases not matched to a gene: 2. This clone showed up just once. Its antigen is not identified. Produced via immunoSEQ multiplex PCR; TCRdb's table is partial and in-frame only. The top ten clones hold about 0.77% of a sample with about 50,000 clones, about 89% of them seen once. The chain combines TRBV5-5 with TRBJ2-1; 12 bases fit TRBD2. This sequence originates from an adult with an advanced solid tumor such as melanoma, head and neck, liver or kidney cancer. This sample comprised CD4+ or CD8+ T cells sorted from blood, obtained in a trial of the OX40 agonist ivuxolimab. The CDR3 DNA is TGTGCCAGCAGCCCACTAGCGGGGGGCTCCTACAATGAGCAGTTCTTC. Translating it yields CASSPLAGGSYNEQFF.